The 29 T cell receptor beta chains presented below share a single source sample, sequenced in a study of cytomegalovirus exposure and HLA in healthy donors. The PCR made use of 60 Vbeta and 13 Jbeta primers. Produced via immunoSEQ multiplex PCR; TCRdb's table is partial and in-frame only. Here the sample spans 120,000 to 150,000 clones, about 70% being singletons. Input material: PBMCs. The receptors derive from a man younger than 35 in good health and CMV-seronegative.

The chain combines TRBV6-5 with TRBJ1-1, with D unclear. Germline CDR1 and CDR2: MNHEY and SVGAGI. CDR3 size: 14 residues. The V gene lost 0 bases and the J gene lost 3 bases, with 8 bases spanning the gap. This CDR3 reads CASSYSSSYTEAFF. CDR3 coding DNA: TGTGCCAGCAGTTACTCGAGCTCCTACACTGAAGCTTTCTTT.

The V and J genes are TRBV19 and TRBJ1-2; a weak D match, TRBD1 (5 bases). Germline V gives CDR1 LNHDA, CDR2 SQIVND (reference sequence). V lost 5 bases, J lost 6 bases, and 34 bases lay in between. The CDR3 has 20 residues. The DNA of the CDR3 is TGTGCCAGTAGTGCCAGAACAGGTAACGCTTTGCACTGGGGAATCCATGGCTACACCTTC. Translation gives CASSARTGNALHWGIHGYTF. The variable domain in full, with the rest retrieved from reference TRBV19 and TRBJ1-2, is DGGITQSPKYLFRKEGQNVTLSCEQNLNHDAMYWYRQDPGQGLRLIYYSQIVNDFQKGDIAEGYSVSREKKESFPLTVTSAQKNPTAFYLCASSARTGNALHWGIHGYTFGSGTRLTVV.

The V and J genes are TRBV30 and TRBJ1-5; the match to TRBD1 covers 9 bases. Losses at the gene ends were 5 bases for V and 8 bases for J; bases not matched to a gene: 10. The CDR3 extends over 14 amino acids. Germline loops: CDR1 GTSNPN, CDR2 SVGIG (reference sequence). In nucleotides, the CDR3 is TGTGCCTGGCAACAGGGGGCTTGGGACGAGCCCCAGCATTTT. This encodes CAWQQGAWDEPQHF.

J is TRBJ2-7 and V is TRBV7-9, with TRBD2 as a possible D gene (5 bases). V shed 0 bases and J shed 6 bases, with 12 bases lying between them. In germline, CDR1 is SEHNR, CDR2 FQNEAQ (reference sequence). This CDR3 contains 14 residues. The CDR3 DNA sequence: TGTGCCAGCAGCTTAGCAGGGAGAGGCTCCGAGCAGTACTTC. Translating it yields CASSLAGRGSEQYF. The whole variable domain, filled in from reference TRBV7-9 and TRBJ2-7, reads DTGVSQNPRHKITKRGQNVTFRCDPISEHNRLYWYRQTLGQGPEFLTYFQNEAQLEKSRLLSDRFSAERPKGSFSTLEIQRTEQGDSAMYLCASSLAGRGSEQYFGPGTRLTVT.

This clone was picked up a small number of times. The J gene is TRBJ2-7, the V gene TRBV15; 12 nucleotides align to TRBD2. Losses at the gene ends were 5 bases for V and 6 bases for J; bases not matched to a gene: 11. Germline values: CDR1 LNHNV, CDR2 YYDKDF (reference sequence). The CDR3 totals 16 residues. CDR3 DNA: TGTGCCACCAGCCCCCGCTCGACTAGCGGGGGCCCCGAGCAGTACTTC. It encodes CATSPRSTSGGPEQYF.

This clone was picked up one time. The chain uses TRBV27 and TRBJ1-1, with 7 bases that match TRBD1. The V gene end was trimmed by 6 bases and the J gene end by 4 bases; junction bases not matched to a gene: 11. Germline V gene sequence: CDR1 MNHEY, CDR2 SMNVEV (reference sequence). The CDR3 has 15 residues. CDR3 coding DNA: TGTGCCAGCAGGTTAGAGACAGGGTGGGGCACTGAAGCTTTCTTT. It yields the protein CASRLETGWGTEAFF.

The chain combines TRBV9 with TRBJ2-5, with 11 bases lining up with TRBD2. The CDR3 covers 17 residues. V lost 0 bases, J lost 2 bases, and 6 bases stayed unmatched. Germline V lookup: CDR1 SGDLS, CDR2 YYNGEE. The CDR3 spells CASSVGLAGGGQETQYF. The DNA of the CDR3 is TGTGCCAGCAGCGTAGGGCTAGCGGGAGGAGGGCAAGAGACCCAGTACTTC.

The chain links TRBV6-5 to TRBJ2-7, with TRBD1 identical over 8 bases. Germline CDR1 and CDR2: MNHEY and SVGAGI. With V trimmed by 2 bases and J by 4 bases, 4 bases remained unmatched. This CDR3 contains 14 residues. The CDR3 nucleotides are TGTGCCAGCAGTTACGGACAGGGTGTGTACGAGCAGTACTTC. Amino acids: CASSYGQGVYEQYF.

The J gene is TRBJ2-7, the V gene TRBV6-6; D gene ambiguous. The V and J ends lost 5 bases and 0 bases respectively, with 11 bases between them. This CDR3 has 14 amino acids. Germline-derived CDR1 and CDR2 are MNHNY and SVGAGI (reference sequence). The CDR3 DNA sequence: TGTGCCAGCAGTACGAGCGTACCCTCCTACGAGCAGTACTTC. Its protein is CASSTSVPSYEQYF.

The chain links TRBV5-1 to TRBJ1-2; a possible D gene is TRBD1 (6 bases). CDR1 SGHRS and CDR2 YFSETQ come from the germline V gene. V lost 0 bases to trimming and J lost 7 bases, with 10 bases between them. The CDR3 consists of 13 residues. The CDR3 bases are TGCGCCAGCAGCTTGGGCCAGGGGAGTGGCTACACCTTC. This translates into CASSLGQGSGYTF.

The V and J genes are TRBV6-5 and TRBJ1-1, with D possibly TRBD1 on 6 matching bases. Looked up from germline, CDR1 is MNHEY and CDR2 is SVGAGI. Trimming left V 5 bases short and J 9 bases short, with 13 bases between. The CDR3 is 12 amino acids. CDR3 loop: CASSPGGGQAFF. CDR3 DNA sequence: TGTGCCAGCAGTCCGGGGGGGGGCCAAGCTTTCTTT.

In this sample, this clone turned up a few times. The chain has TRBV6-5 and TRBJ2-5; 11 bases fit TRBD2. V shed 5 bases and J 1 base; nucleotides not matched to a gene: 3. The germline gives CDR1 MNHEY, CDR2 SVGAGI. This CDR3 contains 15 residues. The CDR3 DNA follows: TGTGCCAGCAGTCGGACTAGCGGGCCCCAAGAGACCCAGTACTTC. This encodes CASSRTSGPQETQYF.

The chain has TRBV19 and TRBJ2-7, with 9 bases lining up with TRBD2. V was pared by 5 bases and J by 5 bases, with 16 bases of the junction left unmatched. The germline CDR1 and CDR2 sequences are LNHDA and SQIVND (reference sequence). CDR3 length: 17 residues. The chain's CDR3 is CASSPGLAGKLSDEQYF. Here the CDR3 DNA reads TGTGCCAGTAGTCCTGGTCTAGCGGGGAAGCTTTCGGACGAGCAGTACTTC.

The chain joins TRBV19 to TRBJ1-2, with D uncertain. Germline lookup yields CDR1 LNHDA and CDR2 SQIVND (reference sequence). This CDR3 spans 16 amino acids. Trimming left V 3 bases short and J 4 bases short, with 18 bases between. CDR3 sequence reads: CASSISVVLPSYGYTF. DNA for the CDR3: TGTGCCAGTAGTATTTCAGTAGTTCTCCCTAGCTATGGCTACACCTTC.

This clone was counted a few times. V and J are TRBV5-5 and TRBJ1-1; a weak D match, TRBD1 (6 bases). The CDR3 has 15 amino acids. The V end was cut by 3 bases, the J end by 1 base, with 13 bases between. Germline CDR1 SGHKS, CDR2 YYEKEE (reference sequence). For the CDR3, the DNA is TGTGCCAGCAGCTCACAGGGATTTCGGAACACTGAAGCTTTCTTT. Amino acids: CASSSQGFRNTEAFF.

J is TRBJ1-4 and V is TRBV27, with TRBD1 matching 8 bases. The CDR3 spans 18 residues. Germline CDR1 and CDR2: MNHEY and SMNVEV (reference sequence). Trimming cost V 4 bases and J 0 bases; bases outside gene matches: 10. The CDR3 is CASSSRQGTIATNEKLFF. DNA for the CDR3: TGTGCCAGCAGTTCGCGACAGGGGACGATTGCAACTAATGAAAAACTGTTTTTT.

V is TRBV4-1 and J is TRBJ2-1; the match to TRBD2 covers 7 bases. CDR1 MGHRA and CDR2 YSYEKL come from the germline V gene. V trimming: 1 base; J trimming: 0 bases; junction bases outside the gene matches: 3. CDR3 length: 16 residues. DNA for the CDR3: TGCGCCAGCAGCCAAGTGAGGACTAGCTCCTACAATGAGCAGTTCTTC. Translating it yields CASSQVRTSSYNEQFF.

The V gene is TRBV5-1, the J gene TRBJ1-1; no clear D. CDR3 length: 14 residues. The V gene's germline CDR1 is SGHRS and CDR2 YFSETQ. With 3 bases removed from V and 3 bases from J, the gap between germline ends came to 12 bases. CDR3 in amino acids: CASSWAGEHTEAFF. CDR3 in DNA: TGCGCCAGCAGCTGGGCCGGGGAGCACACTGAAGCTTTCTTT.

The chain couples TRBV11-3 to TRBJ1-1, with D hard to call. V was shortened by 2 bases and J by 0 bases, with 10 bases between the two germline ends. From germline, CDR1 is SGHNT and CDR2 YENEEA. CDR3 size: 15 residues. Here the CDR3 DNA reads TGTGCCAGCAGCTTATCGGACTTCATGAACACTGAAGCTTTCTTT. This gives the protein CASSLSDFMNTEAFF.

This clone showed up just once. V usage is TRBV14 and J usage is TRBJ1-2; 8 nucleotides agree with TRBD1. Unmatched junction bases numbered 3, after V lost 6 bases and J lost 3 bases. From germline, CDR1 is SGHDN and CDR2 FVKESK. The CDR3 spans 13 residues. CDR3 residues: CASRRTGYYGYTF. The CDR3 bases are TGTGCCAGCAGACGGACAGGGTACTATGGCTACACCTTC.

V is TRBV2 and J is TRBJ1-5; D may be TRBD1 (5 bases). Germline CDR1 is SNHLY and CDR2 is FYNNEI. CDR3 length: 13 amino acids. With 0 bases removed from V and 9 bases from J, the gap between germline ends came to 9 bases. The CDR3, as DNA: TGTGCCAGCAGTGAAGCGCTCCAGGGGCCCCAGCATTTT. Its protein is CASSEALQGPQHF.

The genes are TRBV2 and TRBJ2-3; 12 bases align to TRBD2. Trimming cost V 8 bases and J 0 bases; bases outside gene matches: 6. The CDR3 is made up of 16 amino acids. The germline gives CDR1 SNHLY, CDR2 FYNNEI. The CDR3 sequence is CASLQTSGGSTDTQYF. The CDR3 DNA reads TGTGCCAGCCTTCAGACTAGCGGGGGAAGCACAGATACGCAGTATTTT. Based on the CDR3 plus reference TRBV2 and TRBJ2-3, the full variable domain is EPEVTQTPSHQVTQMGQEVILRCVPISNHLYFYWYRQILGQKVEFLVSFYNNEISEKSEIFDDQFSVERPDGSNFTLKIRSTKLEDSAMYFCASLQTSGGSTDTQYFGPGTRLTVL.

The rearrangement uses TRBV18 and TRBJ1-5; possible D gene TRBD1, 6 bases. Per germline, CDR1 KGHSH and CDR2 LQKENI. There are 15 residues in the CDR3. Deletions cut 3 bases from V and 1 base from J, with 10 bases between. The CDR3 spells CASSPQGTSNQPQHF. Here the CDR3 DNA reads TGTGCCAGCTCACCCCAGGGGACGAGCAATCAGCCCCAGCATTTT. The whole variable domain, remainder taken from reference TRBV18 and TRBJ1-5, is NAGVMQNPRHLVRRRGQEARLRCSPMKGHSHVYWYRQLPEEGLKFMVYLQKENIIDESGMPKERFSAEFPKEGPSILRIQQVVRGDSAAYFCASSPQGTSNQPQHFGDGTRLSIL.

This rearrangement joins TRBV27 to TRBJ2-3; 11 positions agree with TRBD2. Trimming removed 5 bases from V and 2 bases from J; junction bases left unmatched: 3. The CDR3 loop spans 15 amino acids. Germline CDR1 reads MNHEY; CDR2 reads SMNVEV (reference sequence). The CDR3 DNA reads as TGTGCCAGCAGTGAGACTAGCGGGATCACAGATACGCAGTATTTT. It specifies CASSETSGITDTQYF.

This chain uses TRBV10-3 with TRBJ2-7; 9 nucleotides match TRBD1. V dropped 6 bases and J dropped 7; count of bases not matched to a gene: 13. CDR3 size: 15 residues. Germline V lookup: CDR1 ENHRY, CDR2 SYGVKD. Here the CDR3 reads CAISSDRGGPREQYF. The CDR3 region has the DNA TGTGCCATCAGCTCGGACAGGGGAGGACCTAGGGAGCAGTACTTC.

CDR3 bases: TGTGCCAGCAGTGGACTAGCGGGGGGGACCCTAGCCAAAAACATTCAGTACTTC. Encoded protein: CASSGLAGGTLAKNIQYF. The rearrangement links TRBV2 to TRBJ2-4; TRBD2 agrees at 14 bases. The CDR3 runs 18 residues. V trimming: 4 bases; J trimming: 0 bases; junction bases outside the gene matches: 5. Germline CDR1 and CDR2: SNHLY and FYNNEI.

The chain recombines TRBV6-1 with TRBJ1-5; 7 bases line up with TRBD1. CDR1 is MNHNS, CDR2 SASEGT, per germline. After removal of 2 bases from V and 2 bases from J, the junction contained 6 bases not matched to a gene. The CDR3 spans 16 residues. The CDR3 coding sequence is TGTGCCAGCAGTGAAAGAGAAGGACAGGGCAATCAGCCCCAGCATTTT. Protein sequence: CASSEREGQGNQPQHF.

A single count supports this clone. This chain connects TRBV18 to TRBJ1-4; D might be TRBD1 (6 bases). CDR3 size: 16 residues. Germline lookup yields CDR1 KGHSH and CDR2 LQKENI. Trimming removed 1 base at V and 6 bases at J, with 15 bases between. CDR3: CASSPLRTDSYEKLFF. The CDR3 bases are TGTGCCAGCTCACCACTCAGGACAGACAGTTATGAAAAACTGTTTTTT.

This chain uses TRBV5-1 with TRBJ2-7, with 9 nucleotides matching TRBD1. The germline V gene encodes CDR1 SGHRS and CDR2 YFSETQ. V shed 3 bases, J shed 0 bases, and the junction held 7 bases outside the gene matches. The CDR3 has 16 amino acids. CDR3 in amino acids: CASSYSGTGTSYEQYF. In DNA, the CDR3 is TGCGCCAGCAGCTATTCCGGGACAGGGACCTCCTACGAGCAGTACTTC.